The clone carrying this TCR beta chain came up many times. Its target is unknown. This specimen comes from a study of glioma-infiltrating T cells. Findings and caveats of the study: Gliomas, especially low-grade, showed above-expected tissue-blood divergence; non-neoplastic patients showed below. Only very few CDR3 sequences appeared in both tissue and blood.

Germline CDR1 and CDR2: SNHLY and FYNNEI. The germline V and J ends were trimmed by 7 bases and 6 bases, with 15 bases remaining between them. The CDR3 spans 13 residues. Using RNA template, CDR3s of TCR alpha and beta were amplified with iRepertoire arm-PCR. For one-step reverse transcription and amplification, 100-400 ng of tissue mRNA or PBMC total RNA was used. TCRdb processed the multiplex PCR reads anew with MiXCR; each CDR3 protein has one entry. The repertoire has around 120,000 distinct CDR3 sequences, approximately 26% of them found once; the top ten carry under 35%. The chain combines TRBV2 with TRBJ1-1; D not certain. The sequenced sample consisted of glioma tissue, nonneoplastic brain tissue, or PBMCs (not recorded which). The source of this sequence is a human donor with low-grade glioma or glioblastoma, undergoing nonglioma brain surgery, or in good health (not recorded which). CDR3: CASTLRRIAEAFF. The CDR3 region has the DNA TGTGCCAGCACCCTCCGGCGAATAGCTGAAGCTTTCTTT.